Listed below are T cell receptor beta chains from one sample, sequenced in a study of Ad26.COV2.S vaccination and SARS-CoV-2 variants. The protocol was immunoSEQ multiplex PCR, while the TCRdb copy is restricted to in-frame clones and leaves out a portion. The sample gives more than 300,000 clones, around four fifths of which show up once; 2.1% is in the top ten. Material: peripheral blood, obtained in a trial of Ad26.COV2.S vaccine versus placebo. The source is a person aged 18-65 years who received the Ad26.COV2.S COVID-19 vaccine or a placebo. Each CDR3 is given with its conserved first and last residue. A D gene is named only where the DNA matches it firmly. For some rows the clone size is stated as once, few or many, or as a class when expanded; others skip it.

D	size	J	V	DNA	CDR3
TRBD2	.	TRBJ2-1	TRBV9	TGTGCCAGCAGCGTAGGTCTTAGTAGCGGGAGCTCCTACAATGAGCAGTTCTTC	CASSVGLSSGSSYNEQFF
TRBD1	.	TRBJ2-3	TRBV28	TGTGCCAGCAGTCCGGGACAGCTACTAGTGTTAGATACGCAGTATTTT	CASSPGQLLVLDTQYF
.	.	TRBJ1-2	TRBV5-1	TGCGCCAGCAGCTCGGGGGTACAGGGCGCCCGCAACACCTTC	CASSSGVQGARNTF
TRBD1	.	TRBJ1-4	TRBV29-1	TGCAGCGTTGAAGGAGGGACAGGGGTGGAAAAACTGTTTTTT	CSVEGGTGVEKLFF
.	.	TRBJ1-1	TRBV5-1	TGCGCCAGCAGAATTACACATAAGAACACTGAAGCTTTCTTT	CASRITHKNTEAFF
.	.	TRBJ2-3	TRBV3-1/TRBV3-2	TGTGCCAGCAGCCCCATTGTGGGGGCAGATACGCAGTATTTT	CASSPIVGADTQYF
TRBD2	.	TRBJ2-7	TRBV5-1	TGCGCCAGCAGGCCCGAGATGGGACTAGCGGGGCGCGGGAGGAACGAGCAGTACTTC	CASRPEMGLAGRGRNEQYF
.	.	TRBJ2-3	TRBV6-5	TGTGCCAGCAGTTTCGGCACAGATACGCAGTATTTT	CASSFGTDTQYF
.	.	TRBJ1-1	TRBV10-1	TGCGCCAGCAGTGAGTCTCGGTCCCATGAAGCTTTCTTT	CASSESRSHEAFF
.	once	TRBJ2-5	TRBV3-1/TRBV3-2	TGTGCCAGCAGCCGGACTGAGCAAGAGACCCAGTACTTC	CASSRTEQETQYF
TRBD1	few	TRBJ1-2	TRBV14	TGTGCCAGCAGCTTACAGGGGGCATTTGGCTACACCTTC	CASSLQGAFGYTF
.	once	TRBJ2-3	TRBV18	TGTGCCACCAGAAAGACAGGCCCAGATACGCAGTATTTT	CATRKTGPDTQYF
TRBD1	few	TRBJ1-1	TRBV2	TGTGCCAACGAACCTACACAGGGGGGGGGCACTGAAGCTTTCTTT	CANEPTQGGGTEAFF
.	.	TRBJ1-2	TRBV2	TGTGCCAGCAGTGAGGGCCGGCGGGCAGGCTACACCTTC	CASSEGRRAGYTF
TRBD2	.	TRBJ2-7	TRBV11-3	TGTGCCAGCAGCGTCGTTTCGACTAGCGGGGTTGCCTACGAGCAGTACTTC	CASSVVSTSGVAYEQYF
.	.	TRBJ2-7	TRBV2	TGTGCCAGCAGTGATAGGTTTTTTTCCCCCCAGTACGAGCAGTACTTC	CASSDRFFSPQYEQYF
TRBD1	.	TRBJ1-5	TRBV6-5	TGTGCCAGCAGTCTACGACAGGGTGATCAGCCCCAGCATTTT	CASSLRQGDQPQHF
TRBD1	.	TRBJ1-6	TRBV27	TGTGCCAGCAGTTTATCAGGACAGGGAAGTTCACCCCTCCACTTT	CASSLSGQGSSPLHF
.	.	TRBJ2-2	TRBV12-3/TRBV12-4	TGTGCCAGCAGTTTAGCGCGTCGAGGGGAGCTGTTTTTT	CASSLARRGELFF
.	.	TRBJ2-4	TRBV7-2	TGTGCCAGCAGCTTCAGGTCCCGGGGAAACATTCAGTACTTC	CASSFRSRGNIQYF
.	.	TRBJ2-1	TRBV19	TGTGCCAGTAGTCTCCTAGATAACTACAATGAGCAGTTCTTC	CASSLLDNYNEQFF
TRBD1	.	TRBJ1-3	TRBV6-5	TGTGCCAGCAGTTACTGGGACAGGGTCTCTGGAAACACCATATATTTT	CASSYWDRVSGNTIYF
.	once	TRBJ2-1	TRBV27	TGTGCCAGCAGTTTTTGGGTCCTGGGCTACAATGAGCAGTTCTTC	CASSFWVLGYNEQFF
TRBD1	.	TRBJ1-4	TRBV7-2	TGTGCCAGCAGCTTAGGGGCAGGGGGTGAAAAACTGTTTTTT	CASSLGAGGEKLFF
TRBD1	.	TRBJ2-7	TRBV9	TGTGCCAGCAGCTCCGGGACAGGGTTGTTCGTGTCCGAGCAGTACTTC	CASSSGTGLFVSEQYF
TRBD2	.	TRBJ2-3	TRBV5-4	TGTGCCAGCAGCCCCGGGGTAGCGGGGGGTAGGGTGGGCACAGATACGCAGTATTTT	CASSPGVAGGRVGTDTQYF
.	.	TRBJ2-5	TRBV19	TGTGCCAGTAGTATAGATCCTTCAGGAGGAATAGGGACCCAGTACTTC	CASSIDPSGGIGTQYF
.	.	TRBJ1-2	TRBV6-5	TGTGCCAGCGCAGTTTCCTTAGCAGGTGGCTACACCTTC	CASAVSLAGGYTF
.	.	TRBJ2-7	TRBV2	TGTGCCAGTCTCCGGGACAGCCAAGCGGGCGAGCAGTACTTC	CASLRDSQAGEQYF
.	.	TRBJ1-3	TRBV13	TGTGCCAGCAGCTTGCGGGGGCTTAGCTCTGGAAACACCATATATTTT	CASSLRGLSSGNTIYF
.	few	TRBJ1-3	TRBV7-9	TGTGCCAGCAGCTTGGGGGCTGGAAACACCATATATTTT	CASSLGAGNTIYF
.	.	TRBJ1-2	TRBV19	TGTGCCACCCGGACGGGGGATGGCTACACCTTC	CATRTGDGYTF
TRBD2	.	TRBJ2-5	TRBV5-4	TGTGCCAGCAGCTTGGCGCTGACTAGCGGGGGAGCGGGGGAGACCCAGTACTTC	CASSLALTSGGAGETQYF
.	once	TRBJ1-1	TRBV4-2	TGTGCCAGCAGCCAATTAAGCGAAGAGAACACTGAAGCTTTCTTT	CASSQLSEENTEAFF
.	.	TRBJ1-3	TRBV18	TGTGCCAGCTCACAAAACAGCTTAACCTCTGGAAACACCATATATTTT	CASSQNSLTSGNTIYF
.	.	TRBJ1-5	TRBV27	TGTGCCAGCAGTTTATCGGGCGGGGTCGGCAATCAGCCCCAGCATTTT	CASSLSGGVGNQPQHF
.	.	TRBJ1-6	TRBV28	TGTGCCAGCAGACCGACACCGTGGGGACAACCCTCTTTCTCCTATAATTCACCCCTCCACTTT	CASRPTPWGQPSFSYNSPLHF
TRBD1	.	TRBJ2-2	TRBV5-1	TGCGCCAGCAGCTCAGGACAGGGACACACCGGGGAGCTGTTTTTT	CASSSGQGHTGELFF
.	.	TRBJ1-4	TRBV6-6	TGTGCCAGCAGTTATGGCTTGGGGGTGGGTAATGAAAAACTGTTTTTT	CASSYGLGVGNEKLFF
TRBD1	once	TRBJ1-4	TRBV7-3	TGTGCCAGCAGCCACTCGGACAGGGCAACTAATGAAAAACTGTTTTTT	CASSHSDRATNEKLFF